Shown below are 19 T cell receptor beta chains from a single sample sequenced in a study of blood T cell repertoires in COVID-19. The method was immunoSEQ multiplex PCR; TCRdb's version includes in-frame clones alone and lacks a portion of them. The sample includes 200,000 to 300,000 clones, 70% to 85% of them seen just once. Input material: peripheral blood. The receptor source for this set is an elderly woman with acute or convalescent COVID-19.

The V call is TRBV7-3, the J call TRBJ2-2, with 7 bases aligning to TRBD2. Germline lookup yields CDR1 SGHTA and CDR2 FQGTGA. The CDR3 totals 15 residues. After removal of 2 bases from V and 2 bases from J, the junction contained 2 bases not matched to a gene. The CDR3 DNA reads as TGTGCCAGCAGCTTAGAGCGGGGTAACACCGGGGAGCTGTTTTTT. It codes for CASSLERGNTGELFF. Complete variable domain (other parts from reference TRBV7-3 and TRBJ2-2): GAGVSQTPSNKVTEKGKYVELRCDPISGHTALYWYRQSLGQGPEFLIYFQGTGAADDSGLPNDRFFAVRPEGSVSTLKIQRTERGDSAVYLCASSLERGNTGELFFGEGSRLTVL.

The rearrangement joins TRBV11-3 to TRBJ2-2; D uncertain. Trimming removed 5 bases from V and 1 base from J, with 2 bases in between. Germline V gene lookup returns CDR1 SGHNT and CDR2 YENEEA. This CDR3 has 12 residues. This CDR3 is CASSQNTGELFF. CDR3 nucleotides: TGTGCCAGCAGCCAGAACACCGGGGAGCTGTTTTTT.

The chain combines TRBV25-1 with TRBJ2-1, with 7 bases that match TRBD1. The CDR3 has 15 residues. V lost 4 bases, J lost 7 bases, and 10 bases stayed unmatched. Per germline, CDR1 MGHDK and CDR2 SYGVNS. The DNA of the CDR3 is TGTGCCAGCAGTGGGTGGGACAGAGTCATGAATGAGCAGTTCTTC. It specifies CASSGWDRVMNEQFF.

In its sample, this clone was seen once. The chain recombines TRBV7-9 with TRBJ2-1, with D perhaps TRBD2 (6 bases). Trimming pared 6 bases from V and 7 bases from J, leaving 22 bases between. The CDR3 has 16 residues. In germline, CDR1 is SEHNR, CDR2 FQNEAQ (reference sequence). The CDR3: CASSPRGSTRINEQFF. CDR3 nucleotides: TGTGCCAGCAGTCCAAGGGGATCGACTAGGATAAATGAGCAGTTCTTC. The full variable domain, completed using reference TRBV7-9 and TRBJ2-1, is DTGVSQNPRHKITKRGQNVTFRCDPISEHNRLYWYRQTLGQGPEFLTYFQNEAQLEKSRLLSDRFSAERPKGSFSTLEIQRTEQGDSAMYLCASSPRGSTRINEQFFGPGTRLTVL.

V and J are TRBV5-1 and TRBJ1-1; tentatively, D is TRBD1 (6 bases). This CDR3 has 13 residues. V lost 7 bases to trimming and J lost 6 bases, with 16 bases between them. The germline V gene encodes CDR1 SGHRS and CDR2 YFSETQ. The DNA of the CDR3 is TGCGCCAGCCGCGACAGGTTAATTGCTGAAGCTTTCTTT. This translates into CASRDRLIAEAFF.

This chain joins TRBV7-8 and TRBJ1-6; D is ambiguous. The CDR3 has 14 amino acids. Germline values: CDR1 SGHVS, CDR2 FQNEAQ. V lost 6 bases to trimming and J lost 5 bases, with 11 bases between them. The CDR3 bases are TGTGCCAGCAGACCCGACACCCATAATTCACCCCTCCACTTT. It encodes CASRPDTHNSPLHF.

As regards this clone: Other DNA sequences within the sample encode an identical CDR3. The chain links TRBV27 to TRBJ1-6, with D perhaps matching TRBD1 (5 bases). Germline CDR1 reads MNHEY; CDR2 reads SMNVEV (reference sequence). V lost 2 bases and J lost 6, with 14 bases in between. The CDR3 extends over 16 amino acids. CDR3 loop: CASSLGQGAPNSPLHF. In DNA form, the CDR3 reads TGTGCCAGCAGTTTAGGTCAGGGCGCCCCTAATTCACCCCTCCACTTT.

The chain joins TRBV21-1 to TRBJ1-2; the table's D call TRBD1 went unverified against the DNA. TRBV21-1 is given as a pseudogene. This CDR3 comprises 15 residues. CDR3 DNA sequence: TGTGCCAGCAGCAAGGGGGACAGGGCTAACTATGGCTACACCTTC. This encodes CASSKGDRANYGYTF.

The CDR3 loop is CASTQGFSGNTIYF. CDR3 sequence (DNA): TGTGCCAGCACACAGGGATTCTCTGGAAACACCATATATTTT. The V and J genes are TRBV6-5 and TRBJ1-3; TRBD1 might be the D (6 bases). CDR1 is MNHEY, CDR2 SVGAGI, per germline. CDR3 length: 14 residues. Trimming pared 7 bases from V and 0 bases from J, leaving 10 bases between.

The chain recombines TRBV6-5 with TRBJ1-1; D not resolved. Deletions cut 6 bases from V and 0 bases from J, with 8 bases between. Germline values: CDR1 MNHEY, CDR2 SVGAGI. This CDR3 is built from 13 residues. In DNA, the CDR3 is TGTGCCAGCAGGTCGAACATGAACACTGAAGCTTTCTTT. It yields the protein CASRSNMNTEAFF.

V gene TRBV6-2 or TRBV6-3 combines with J gene TRBJ2-1; D may be TRBD1 (5 bases). The CDR3 runs 13 residues. CDR1 MNHEY and CDR2 SVGEGT come from the germline V gene. V was shortened by 5 bases and J by 5 bases, with 10 bases between the two germline ends. Written as DNA, the CDR3 is TGTGCCAGCAGTGCTGACAGTGACAATGAGCAGTTCTTC. Translated: CASSADSDNEQFF.

The chain recombines TRBV30 with TRBJ2-3; 12 nucleotides match TRBD1. There are 16 residues in the CDR3. Trimming at V came to 4 bases and at J to 2 bases, leaving 7 bases not matched to a gene. Germline assignment: CDR1 GTSNPN and CDR2 SVGIG (reference sequence). Here the CDR3 DNA reads TGTGCCTGGACCCTAAAGGGACAGGGGGCCACAGATACGCAGTATTTT. It translates to CAWTLKGQGATDTQYF.

This chain joins TRBV2 and TRBJ2-2; TRBD2 is a possible D gene (7 bases). The CDR3 runs to 15 residues. Germline V gene lookup returns CDR1 SNHLY and CDR2 FYNNEI. Trimming stripped 7 bases from V and 5 bases from J, with 17 bases between. The CDR3 DNA reads as TGTGCCAGCACGGGGGGCAGGGGAAAAACCGGGGAGCTGTTTTTT. The encoded protein is CASTGGRGKTGELFF.

This clone has a single count. The chain joins TRBV5-1 to TRBJ2-1, with a possible D match to TRBD1 (6 bases). The CDR3 loop spans 15 amino acids. CDR1 is SGHRS, CDR2 YFSETQ, per germline. Trimming stripped 0 bases from V and 2 bases from J, with 9 bases between. The CDR3 DNA is TGCGCCAGCAGCTTGGGCCCAGGGGCCTACAATGAGCAGTTCTTC. Translated, it gives CASSLGPGAYNEQFF.

The chain is built from TRBV19 and TRBJ2-3, with 10 bases that match TRBD2. The V gene's germline CDR1 is LNHDA and CDR2 SQIVND (reference sequence). This CDR3 is 15 amino acids long. V was clipped by 4 bases and J by 5 bases; unmatched bases: 6. The CDR3 coding sequence is TGTGCCAGTAGTAAGCTAGCGGGAGAATTAGATACGCAGTATTTT. Translation: CASSKLAGELDTQYF.

V usage is TRBV5-6 and J usage is TRBJ1-4; 7 positions match TRBD1. This CDR3 is 16 amino acids long. With 4 bases clipped from V and 0 bases from J, the junction kept 6 bases outside the gene matches. Germline V gene sequence: CDR1 SGHDT, CDR2 YYEEEE. The CDR3 here is CASSTLGTATNEKLFF. The CDR3 nucleotides read TGTGCCAGCAGCACCTTGGGGACAGCAACTAATGAAAAACTGTTTTTT.

V gene TRBV29-1 combines with J gene TRBJ2-3; 10 nucleotides align to TRBD2. The CDR3 loop spans 17 amino acids. CDR1 is SQVTM and CDR2 is ANQGSEA in the germline V gene. The V and J ends lost 7 bases and 3 bases, in that order; junction bases with no gene match: 16. CDR3 sequence: CSAFGAGGPVGTDTQYF. The CDR3 nucleotides read TGCAGCGCTTTCGGAGCGGGAGGGCCTGTAGGGACAGATACGCAGTATTTT.

This clone has only one observation. The chain combines TRBV9 with TRBJ2-5, with TRBD2 matching over 11 bases. The CDR3 spans 14 residues. Losses at the gene ends were 8 bases for V and 5 bases for J; bases not matched to a gene: 8. Germline lookup yields CDR1 SGDLS and CDR2 YYNGEE. The chain's CDR3 is CASCSGGASETQYF. Written as DNA, the CDR3 is TGTGCCAGTTGTAGCGGGGGGGCCTCGGAGACCCAGTACTTC. The full variable domain, in which reference TRBV9 and TRBJ2-5 provide the parts outside the CDR3, is DSGVTQTPKHLITATGQRVTLRCSPRSGDLSVYWYQQSLDQGLQFLIQYYNGEERAKGNILERFSAQQFPDLHSELNLSSLELGDSALYFCASCSGGASETQYFGPGTRLLVL.

This chain connects TRBV5-1 to TRBJ2-1; the match to TRBD2 covers 9 bases. The germline V gene encodes CDR1 SGHRS and CDR2 YFSETQ. With V trimmed by 0 bases and J by 5 bases, 6 bases remained unmatched. The CDR3 sequence is 16 residues long. CDR3 amino acids: CASSLAASGTHNEQFF. The CDR3 nucleotides read TGCGCCAGCAGCTTGGCCGCTAGCGGGACCCACAATGAGCAGTTCTTC.